The rows below give T cell receptor beta chains drawn from one sample of a study of blood T cell repertoires in COVID-19. Here immunoSEQ multiplex PCR was the method, and the copy in TCRdb shows in-frame clones only, minus some. The sample consists of about 350,000 clones, 88% of them appearing once. Sequencing was performed on peripheral blood. The receptors originated from a woman in her 70s with COVID-19, enrolled during active disease. Each CDR3 is given with its conserved first and last residue. The order of the fields is J gene, V gene, clone size, D gene, CDR3 protein, CDR3 DNA. A D gene is named only where the DNA matches it firmly. The size field is filled for only some rows; it gives once, few, many or a size class.

j_call: TRBJ1-1; v_call: TRBV28; clone_size: once; d_call: NA; cdr3_aa: CASGQGFAEAFF; cdr3_nt: TGTGCCAGCGGGCAGGGGTTTGCCGAAGCTTTCTTT
j_call: TRBJ1-2; v_call: TRBV19; clone_size: once; d_call: NA; cdr3_aa: CASSFPTGTRYGYTF; cdr3_nt: TGTGCCAGTAGTTTTCCTACAGGGACCCGCTATGGCTACACCTTC
j_call: TRBJ1-3; v_call: TRBV30; clone_size: once; d_call: NA; cdr3_aa: CAWRGVGNTIYF; cdr3_nt: TGTGCCTGGAGGGGAGTTGGAAACACCATATATTTT
j_call: TRBJ1-2; v_call: TRBV5-1; clone_size: once; d_call: NA; cdr3_aa: CASSLEAGTPNYGYTF; cdr3_nt: TGCGCCAGCAGCTTGGAAGCCGGGACTCCTAACTATGGCTACACCTTC
j_call: TRBJ1-5; v_call: TRBV2; clone_size: NA; d_call: NA; cdr3_aa: CASTGGLGNQPQHF; cdr3_nt: TGTGCCAGCACGGGGGGATTGGGCAATCAGCCCCAGCATTTT
j_call: TRBJ1-2; v_call: TRBV6-4; clone_size: NA; d_call: NA; cdr3_aa: CASSGQRQNLSRYGYTF; cdr3_nt: TGTGCCAGCAGTGGCCAGCGACAGAACCTTTCCCGCTATGGCTACACCTTC
j_call: TRBJ2-1; v_call: TRBV5-6; clone_size: NA; d_call: NA; cdr3_aa: CASSLGLVYNEQFF; cdr3_nt: TGTGCCAGCAGCTTGGGACTAGTCTACAATGAGCAGTTCTTC
j_call: TRBJ1-1; v_call: TRBV6-4; clone_size: NA; d_call: NA; cdr3_aa: CASSEGRRRDTEAFF; cdr3_nt: TGTGCCAGCAGTGAAGGTCGCCGCAGGGACACTGAAGCTTTCTTT
j_call: TRBJ2-7; v_call: TRBV5-1; clone_size: NA; d_call: NA; cdr3_aa: CASSLEVSGEQYF; cdr3_nt: TGCGCCAGCAGCTTGGAGGTTTCGGGGGAGCAGTACTTC
j_call: TRBJ2-3; v_call: TRBV3-1/TRBV3-2; clone_size: NA; d_call: TRBD2; cdr3_aa: CASCGTSGGTQYF; cdr3_nt: TGTGCCAGCTGCGGGACTAGCGGGGGGACGCAGTATTTT
j_call: TRBJ1-3; v_call: TRBV5-6; clone_size: NA; d_call: NA; cdr3_aa: CASSSGAPGNTIYF; cdr3_nt: TGTGCCAGCAGTTCAGGGGCTCCTGGAAACACCATATATTTT
j_call: TRBJ1-5; v_call: TRBV6-1; clone_size: NA; d_call: TRBD1; cdr3_aa: CASSEDRGSQPQHF; cdr3_nt: TGTGCCAGCAGTGAAGACAGGGGGTCTCAGCCCCAGCATTTT
j_call: TRBJ2-5; v_call: TRBV2; clone_size: NA; d_call: NA; cdr3_aa: CASSWSGGEETQYF; cdr3_nt: TGTGCCAGCAGTTGGAGCGGCGGGGAAGAGACCCAGTACTTC
j_call: TRBJ1-2; v_call: TRBV7-9; clone_size: NA; d_call: TRBD1; cdr3_aa: CASSGPGQGYGYTF; cdr3_nt: TGTGCCAGCAGCGGACCGGGACAGGGGTATGGCTACACCTTC
j_call: TRBJ1-2; v_call: TRBV15; clone_size: NA; d_call: NA; cdr3_aa: CATSRDFGLDGSYGYTF; cdr3_nt: TGTGCCACCAGCAGAGATTTCGGCCTAGACGGGTCGTATGGCTACACCTTC
j_call: TRBJ1-1; v_call: TRBV11-3; clone_size: NA; d_call: NA; cdr3_aa: CARPDRGEGVEAFF; cdr3_nt: TGTGCCAGACCCGACCGAGGGGAGGGAGTTGAAGCTTTCTTT
j_call: TRBJ1-1; v_call: TRBV29-1; clone_size: NA; d_call: NA; cdr3_aa: CSVLDWSTEAFF; cdr3_nt: TGCAGCGTTTTAGATTGGTCCACTGAAGCTTTCTTT
j_call: TRBJ1-1; v_call: TRBV6-6; clone_size: NA; d_call: TRBD1; cdr3_aa: CASSIMRTGAEAFF; cdr3_nt: TGTGCCAGCAGTATAATGCGGACAGGCGCTGAAGCTTTCTTT
j_call: TRBJ2-2; v_call: TRBV2; clone_size: NA; d_call: NA; cdr3_aa: CASSADSTGELFF; cdr3_nt: TGTGCCAGCAGTGCGGACAGCACCGGGGAGCTGTTTTTT
j_call: TRBJ2-3; v_call: TRBV10-3; clone_size: once; d_call: NA; cdr3_aa: CASALASTDTQYF; cdr3_nt: TGTGCCAGCGCACTTGCTAGCACAGATACGCAGTATTTT
j_call: TRBJ2-2; v_call: TRBV19; clone_size: NA; d_call: TRBD1; cdr3_aa: CASSIRSGTGYLELFF; cdr3_nt: TGTGCCAGTAGTATTCGGTCCGGGACAGGGTATCTGGAGCTGTTTTTT
j_call: TRBJ1-6; v_call: TRBV11-2; clone_size: NA; d_call: NA; cdr3_aa: CASSLAGSPLHF; cdr3_nt: TGTGCCAGCAGCCTTGCGGGCTCACCCCTCCACTTT
j_call: TRBJ1-2; v_call: TRBV20-1; clone_size: NA; d_call: NA; cdr3_aa: CSAGSTGGYTF; cdr3_nt: TGCAGTGCCGGGTCAACGGGAGGCTACACCTTC
j_call: TRBJ2-5; v_call: TRBV2; clone_size: few; d_call: NA; cdr3_aa: CASSLRGGNSRETQYF; cdr3_nt: TGTGCCAGCAGTTTAAGGGGGGGTAACTCCCGGGAGACCCAGTACTTC
j_call: TRBJ2-3; v_call: TRBV7-7; clone_size: NA; d_call: TRBD2; cdr3_aa: CASSSFTGTSQYF; cdr3_nt: TGTGCCAGCAGTTCCTTCACCGGGACTAGCCAGTATTTT
j_call: TRBJ1-5; v_call: TRBV19; clone_size: few; d_call: NA; cdr3_aa: CASSIDSSNQPQHF; cdr3_nt: TGTGCCAGTAGTATAGATAGTAGCAATCAGCCCCAGCATTTT
j_call: TRBJ2-1; v_call: TRBV21-1; clone_size: once; d_call: NA; cdr3_aa: CASSAQLGGCDEQFF; cdr3_nt: TGTGCCAGCAGCGCCCAATTGGGAGGGTGCGATGAGCAGTTCTTC
j_call: TRBJ1-5; v_call: TRBV2; clone_size: NA; d_call: TRBD1; cdr3_aa: CASNPTGGNQPQHF; cdr3_nt: TGTGCCAGCAATCCTACAGGGGGCAATCAGCCCCAGCATTTT
j_call: TRBJ2-7; v_call: TRBV28; clone_size: NA; d_call: TRBD1; cdr3_aa: CASRTTGETLFYEQYF; cdr3_nt: TGTGCCAGCAGGACGACAGGGGAGACTTTGTTCTACGAGCAGTACTTC
j_call: TRBJ1-1; v_call: TRBV11-2; clone_size: once; d_call: NA; cdr3_aa: CASSLLVDTEAFF; cdr3_nt: TGTGCCAGCAGCTTACTAGTGGACACTGAAGCTTTCTTT
j_call: TRBJ1-2; v_call: TRBV28; clone_size: NA; d_call: NA; cdr3_aa: CASSAHPGGYGYTF; cdr3_nt: TGTGCCAGCAGTGCCCACCCGGGGGGCTATGGCTACACCTTC
j_call: TRBJ1-1; v_call: TRBV30; clone_size: NA; d_call: NA; cdr3_aa: CAWSDFGGVGTEAFF; cdr3_nt: TGTGCCTGGAGTGATTTTGGGGGGGTAGGGACTGAAGCTTTCTTT
j_call: TRBJ1-2; v_call: TRBV21-1; clone_size: NA; d_call: NA; cdr3_aa: CASSKAQDREYGYTF; cdr3_nt: TGTGCCAGCAGCAAAGCGCAGGACAGGGAGTATGGCTACACCTTC
j_call: TRBJ1-4; v_call: TRBV28; clone_size: NA; d_call: NA; cdr3_aa: CATGTPRARNEKLFF; cdr3_nt: TGTGCCACGGGAACCCCGAGGGCAAGAAATGAAAAACTGTTTTTT
j_call: TRBJ1-2; v_call: TRBV6-5; clone_size: NA; d_call: TRBD1; cdr3_aa: CASVWGQYGYTF; cdr3_nt: TGTGCCAGCGTGTGGGGACAGTATGGCTACACCTTC
j_call: TRBJ1-5; v_call: TRBV9; clone_size: many; d_call: NA; cdr3_aa: CASSVKENQPQHF; cdr3_nt: TGTGCCAGCAGCGTTAAGGAGAATCAGCCCCAGCATTTT
j_call: TRBJ2-1; v_call: TRBV24-1; clone_size: NA; d_call: TRBD2; cdr3_aa: CATSDPKRGGLNEQFF; cdr3_nt: TGTGCCACCAGTGACCCCAAGCGGGGGGGTCTCAATGAGCAGTTCTTC
j_call: TRBJ1-6; v_call: TRBV7-2; clone_size: NA; d_call: TRBD1; cdr3_aa: CASSLYAGGNSPLHF; cdr3_nt: TGTGCCAGCAGCTTATATGCAGGGGGCAATTCACCCCTCCACTTT
j_call: TRBJ1-1; v_call: TRBV6-2/TRBV6-3; clone_size: NA; d_call: NA; cdr3_aa: CASSRNPRTEAFF; cdr3_nt: TGTGCCAGCAGCCGTAACCCGCGGACTGAAGCTTTCTTT
j_call: TRBJ1-2; v_call: TRBV7-9; clone_size: NA; d_call: NA; cdr3_aa: CASSLLGGSRANYGYTF; cdr3_nt: TGTGCCAGCAGCTTATTAGGGGGATCACGAGCTAACTATGGCTACACCTTC
j_call: TRBJ1-1; v_call: TRBV19; clone_size: NA; d_call: NA; cdr3_aa: CASSIDLINGFTNTEAFF; cdr3_nt: TGTGCCAGTAGTATAGATCTGATAAACGGGTTCACGAACACTGAAGCTTTCTTT
j_call: TRBJ1-1; v_call: TRBV7-2; clone_size: NA; d_call: NA; cdr3_aa: CASSPRGATEAFF; cdr3_nt: TGTGCCAGCAGCCCGCGTGGGGCCACTGAAGCTTTCTTT
j_call: TRBJ1-5; v_call: TRBV5-6; clone_size: NA; d_call: TRBD1; cdr3_aa: CASSFRGRSGNQPQHF; cdr3_nt: TGTGCCAGCAGCTTCAGGGGGCGCTCGGGCAATCAGCCCCAGCATTTT
j_call: TRBJ2-5; v_call: TRBV3-1/TRBV3-2; clone_size: NA; d_call: TRBD2; cdr3_aa: CASSPGVAGGKAQYF; cdr3_nt: TGTGCCAGCAGCCCGGGGGTAGCGGGGGGGAAGGCCCAGTACTTC
j_call: TRBJ1-3; v_call: TRBV7-9; clone_size: NA; d_call: TRBD1; cdr3_aa: CASKTGGWSGNTIYF; cdr3_nt: TGTGCCAGCAAGACAGGGGGTTGGTCTGGAAACACCATATATTTT
j_call: TRBJ1-3; v_call: TRBV7-9; clone_size: NA; d_call: NA; cdr3_aa: CASSGTGIQTIYF; cdr3_nt: TGTGCCAGCAGCGGCACAGGGATACAGACCATATATTTT
j_call: TRBJ1-4; v_call: TRBV7-9; clone_size: NA; d_call: TRBD1; cdr3_aa: CASSLDRVNEKLFF; cdr3_nt: TGTGCCAGCAGCTTGGACAGGGTTAATGAAAAACTGTTTTTT
j_call: TRBJ1-1; v_call: TRBV28; clone_size: NA; d_call: TRBD1; cdr3_aa: CASSATGAIGGAFF; cdr3_nt: TGTGCCAGCAGTGCGACAGGGGCCATTGGTGGAGCTTTCTTT
j_call: TRBJ2-1; v_call: TRBV28; clone_size: NA; d_call: NA; cdr3_aa: CASSGIYNEQFF; cdr3_nt: TGTGCCAGCAGCGGGATCTACAATGAGCAGTTCTTC
j_call: TRBJ2-2; v_call: TRBV7-2; clone_size: NA; d_call: TRBD1; cdr3_aa: CASRSDRAAGELFF; cdr3_nt: TGTGCCAGCAGATCGGACAGGGCGGCCGGGGAGCTGTTTTTT
j_call: TRBJ1-5; v_call: TRBV9; clone_size: once; d_call: TRBD1; cdr3_aa: CASSTGEGQPQHF; cdr3_nt: TGTGCCAGCAGTACAGGGGAAGGTCAGCCCCAGCATTTT
j_call: TRBJ2-5; v_call: TRBV24-1; clone_size: NA; d_call: NA; cdr3_aa: CATSDHRDNQETQYF; cdr3_nt: TGTGCCACCAGTGATCACCGGGACAACCAAGAGACCCAGTACTTC
j_call: TRBJ2-7; v_call: TRBV9; clone_size: NA; d_call: TRBD1; cdr3_aa: CASSAYGQGTYEQYF; cdr3_nt: TGTGCCAGCAGCGCATACGGACAGGGTACCTACGAGCAGTACTTC
j_call: TRBJ2-3; v_call: TRBV7-9; clone_size: NA; d_call: TRBD1; cdr3_aa: CASSPGTGWADTQYF; cdr3_nt: TGTGCCAGCAGCCCAGGGACAGGGTGGGCAGATACGCAGTATTTT